These 12 T cell receptor beta chains were all obtained from the same sample, sequenced in a study of T cell repertoires in cytomegalovirus infection. MiXCR, applied by TCRdb to the reads, yields one record per CDR3 protein. The profile shows roughly 240,000 distinct CDR3 sequences, approximately 7% of them singletons. Source material: PBMCs. Receptors originate from a human donor in good health (CMV status not recorded). Some clones in this sample may be carry-over from other donors' samples.

This clonotype came up many times. V gene TRBV13 combines with J gene TRBJ2-1, with TRBD1 identical over 7 bases. Germline CDR1 is PRHDT and CDR2 is FYEKMQ (reference sequence). CDR3 size: 14 residues. V dropped 5 bases and J dropped 7; count of bases not matched to a gene: 8. As DNA, the CDR3 is TGTGCCAGCAGCCTTCCGAGACAGGGAAATGAGCAGTTCTTC. Its protein is CASSLPRQGNEQFF. Based on the CDR3 plus reference TRBV13 and TRBJ2-1, the full variable domain is AAGVIQSPRHLIKEKRETATLKCYPIPRHDTVYWYQQGPGQDPQFLISFYEKMQSDKGSIPDRFSAQQFSDYHSELNMSSLELGDSALYFCASSLPRQGNEQFFGPGTRLTVL.

This clonotype was found many times. The CDR3 DNA follows: TGTGCCAGCAGGGAGTATCAGGGAAACACTGAAGCTTTCTTT. Protein sequence: CASREYQGNTEAFF. The rearrangement joins TRBV2 to TRBJ1-1; D possibly corresponds to TRBD1 (5 bases). This CDR3 spans 14 amino acids. V gave up 6 bases and J gave up 2 bases, with 13 bases separating them. The V gene's germline CDR1 is SNHLY and CDR2 FYNNEI. Supplemented by reference TRBV2 and TRBJ1-1, the full variable domain reads EPEVTQTPSHQVTQMGQEVILRCVPISNHLYFYWYRQILGQKVEFLVSFYNNEISEKSEIFDDQFSVERPDGSNFTLKIRSTKLEDSAMYFCASREYQGNTEAFFGQGTRLTVV.

This clonotype was counted at least ten times. The chain is built from TRBV9 and TRBJ2-2; 7 bases line up with TRBD1. CDR3 length equals 14 residues. In germline, CDR1 is SGDLS, CDR2 YYNGEE. The junction had 2 bases not matched to a gene; V was cut back by 3 bases and J by 3 bases. CDR3 coding DNA: TGTGCCAGCAGCGAGGGACAGCACACCGGGGAGCTGTTTTTT. Translated, it gives CASSEGQHTGELFF.

This clonotype was recorded a few times. The chain employs TRBV18 and TRBJ2-7; D is possibly TRBD1 (5 bases). The CDR3 covers 12 residues. Germline CDR1 is KGHSH and CDR2 is LQKENI. V shed 4 bases and J shed 3 bases, with 7 bases lying between them. The CDR3 loop reads CASSLQDYEQYF. CDR3 nucleotides: TGTGCCAGCTCACTACAGGACTACGAGCAGTACTTC.

This clonotype occurred many times. The V and J genes are TRBV5-1 and TRBJ2-1, with D perhaps assigned TRBD1 or TRBD2 (5 bases each). The CDR3 runs to 14 residues. Germline V gives CDR1 SGHRS, CDR2 YFSETQ. Trimming removed 1 base from V and 10 bases from J, with 15 bases in between. CDR3 sequence reads: CASSLIQGPGEQFF. Here the CDR3 DNA reads TGCGCCAGCAGCTTGATTCAGGGACCAGGGGAGCAGTTCTTC.

The chain is built from TRBV7-2 and TRBJ2-3, with TRBD2 as a possible D gene (5 bases). CDR3 length equals 15 residues. Trimming pared 3 bases from V and 1 base from J, leaving 11 bases between. The germline gives CDR1 SGHTA, CDR2 FQGNSA. The CDR3 sequence is CASSFRAERTDTQYF. For the CDR3, the DNA is TGTGCCAGCAGCTTCCGAGCGGAGCGCACAGATACGCAGTATTTT.

In this sample, this clonotype turned up many times. The V gene is TRBV19, the J gene TRBJ2-1, with D maybe TRBD2 (6 bases). Germline loops: CDR1 LNHDA, CDR2 SQIVND (reference sequence). The CDR3 is 13 residues long. V lost 7 bases to trimming and J lost 6 bases, with 13 bases between them. CDR3 nucleotide sequence: TGTGCCAGTACCCCCTACGGGGGCAATGAGCAGTTCTTC. Residues: CASTPYGGNEQFF. Looking up the rest from reference TRBV19 and TRBJ2-1 gives the full variable domain: DGGITQSPKYLFRKEGQNVTLSCEQNLNHDAMYWYRQDPGQGLRLIYYSQIVNDFQKGDIAEGYSVSREKKESFPLTVTSAQKNPTAFYLCASTPYGGNEQFFGPGTRLTVL.

This clonotype was picked up many times. The rearrangement joins TRBV6-2 or TRBV6-3 to TRBJ2-7; D may match TRBD1 or TRBD2 (5 bases each). The germline gives CDR1 MNHEY, CDR2 SVGEGT. V dropped 0 bases and J dropped 3 bases, with 21 bases sitting between them. This CDR3 has 18 residues. CDR3 nucleotides: TGTGCCAGCAGTTACTCCTGGCCCAGGGACGGTGGCGACTACGAGCAGTACTTC. This translates into CASSYSWPRDGGDYEQYF.

In the case of this clonotype: A read error is possible here, since a much larger clone lies one base away. As the CDR3 is not closed by the conserved phenylalanine or tryptophan, this likely results from a read error. The chain is built from TRBV29-1 and TRBJ1-1; D gene uncertain. Germline loops: CDR1 SQVTM, CDR2 ANQGSEA. Trimming left V 7 bases short and J 4 bases short, with 13 bases between. The CDR3 runs 12 residues. The CDR3 sequence is CSGGREGTEAFS. CDR3 coding DNA: TGCAGCGGCGGAAGGGAGGGCACTGAAGCTTTCTCT.

This clonotype was found many times. The chain carries TRBV6-2 or TRBV6-3 and TRBJ2-7, with 7 bases aligning to TRBD2. CDR3 length: 16 amino acids. Losses at the gene ends were 2 bases for V and 2 bases for J; bases not matched to a gene: 9. Germline assignment: CDR1 MNHEY and CDR2 SVGEGT. The CDR3 DNA is TGTGCCAGCAGTTACCACGGCGGGGGACCCGCCTACGAGCAGTACTTC. Translating it yields CASSYHGGGPAYEQYF.

There are many counts of this clonotype. The chain uses TRBV7-8 and TRBJ2-2, with D uncertain. There are 13 residues in the CDR3. V was clipped by 2 bases and J by 4 bases, with 5 bases between them. The germline V gene encodes CDR1 SGHVS and CDR2 FQNEAQ. The CDR3 DNA reads as TGTGCCAGCAGCTTAAGGTCCACCGGGGAGCTGTTTTTT. This translates into CASSLRSTGELFF.

This clonotype has ten or more counts. The chain carries TRBV20-1 and TRBJ2-5; 8 bases align to TRBD2. The CDR3 spans 14 residues. From germline, CDR1 is DFQATT and CDR2 SNEGSKA (reference sequence). The ends lost 0 bases at V and 4 bases at J; junction bases unmatched: 4. The CDR3 coding sequence is TGCAGTGCTAGAGACCAGGCGGGAGGAGAGACCCAGTACTTC. It encodes CSARDQAGGETQYF.